This TCR beta chain was found in a study of cytomegalovirus exposure and HLA in healthy donors. Findings and limits, study-wide: Accurate prediction of HLA-A and HLA-B alleles (for most subjects) was reportedly achieved from TCR beta sequences. High specificity and sensitivity for cytomegalovirus status were reported for the classifier. Later on, an analysis tied 15,000 to 20,000 TCR beta sequences to HLA alleles at 0.05 false discovery rate.

This PCR relied on a set of 60 Vbeta primers and 13 Jbeta primers. The assay was immunoSEQ multiplex PCR, and TCRdb's table has in-frame clones only and misses some. This repertoire shows about 130,000 clones, approximately 80% found once; its top ten account for roughly 1.2%. Worth noting for this clone: Its antigen is still unknown.

The CDR3 contains 15 residues. Germline V gene data show CDR1 as SGHTA and CDR2 as FQGTGA. The V gene end was trimmed by 1 base and the J gene end by 7 bases; junction bases not matched to a gene: 5. The clonotype was recovered from a girl aged 2-10 years in good health and CMV-seronegative. Material for sequencing was PBMCs. The gene calls are TRBV7-3 and TRBJ2-1; 9 bases are a match to TRBD2. DNA for the CDR3: TGTGCCAGCAGCTTAAACGCGGGAGGGCAAAATGAGCAGTTCTTC. Encoded protein: CASSLNAGGQNEQFF. Full variable domain (remainder filled in from reference TRBV7-3 and TRBJ2-1): GAGVSQTPSNKVTEKGKYVELRCDPISGHTALYWYRQSLGQGPEFLIYFQGTGAADDSGLPNDRFFAVRPEGSVSTLKIQRTERGDSAVYLCASSLNAGGQNEQFFGPGTRLTVL.